This TCR beta chain emerged from a study of blood T cell repertoires in COVID-19. This CDR3 has 13 amino acids. The V gene lost 3 bases and the J gene lost 6 bases, with 11 bases spanning the gap. Germline V gives CDR1 DFQATT, CDR2 SNEGSKA (reference sequence). Data came from immunoSEQ multiplex PCR; TCRdb stores just in-frame clones and leaves some out. Here the sample spans some 150,000 clones, around 83% being singletons. The chain has TRBV20-1 and TRBJ1-4, with D hard to call. This TCR was recovered from an older woman with acute or convalescent COVID-19. The sample taken for sequencing was peripheral blood. CDR3 sequence reads: CSASVHRDEKLFF. The DNA for the CDR3 is TGCAGTGCTAGTGTCCATCGGGATGAAAAACTGTTTTTT.